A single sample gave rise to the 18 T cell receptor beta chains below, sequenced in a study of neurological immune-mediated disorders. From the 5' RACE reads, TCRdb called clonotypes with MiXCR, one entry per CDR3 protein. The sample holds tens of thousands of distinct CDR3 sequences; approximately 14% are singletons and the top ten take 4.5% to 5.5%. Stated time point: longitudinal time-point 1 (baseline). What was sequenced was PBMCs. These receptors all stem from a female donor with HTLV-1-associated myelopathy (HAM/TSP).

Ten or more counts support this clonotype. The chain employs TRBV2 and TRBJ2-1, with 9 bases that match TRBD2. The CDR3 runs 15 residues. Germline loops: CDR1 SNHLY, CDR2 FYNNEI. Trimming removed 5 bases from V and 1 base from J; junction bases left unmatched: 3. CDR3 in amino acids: CASSNSGGSYNEQFF. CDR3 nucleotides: TGTGCCAGCAGTAATAGCGGGGGTTCCTACAATGAGCAGTTCTTC. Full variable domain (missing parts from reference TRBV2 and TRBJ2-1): EPEVTQTPSHQVTQMGQEVILRCVPISNHLYFYWYRQILGQKVEFLVSFYNNEISEKSEIFDDQFSVERPDGSNFTLKIRSTKLEDSAMYFCASSNSGGSYNEQFFGPGTRLTVL.

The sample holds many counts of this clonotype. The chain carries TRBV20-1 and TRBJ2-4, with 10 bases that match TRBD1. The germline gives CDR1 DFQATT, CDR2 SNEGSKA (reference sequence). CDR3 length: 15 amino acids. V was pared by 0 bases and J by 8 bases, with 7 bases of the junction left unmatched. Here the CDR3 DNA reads TGCAGTGCTAGAGAAGAGGACAGGGGGAGTTACATTCAGTACTTC. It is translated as CSAREEDRGSYIQYF.

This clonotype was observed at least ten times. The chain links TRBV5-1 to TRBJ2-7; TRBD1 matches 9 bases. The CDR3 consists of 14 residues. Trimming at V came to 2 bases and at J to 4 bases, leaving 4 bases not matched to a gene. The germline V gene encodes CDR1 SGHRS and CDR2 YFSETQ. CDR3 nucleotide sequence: TGCGCCAGCAGCTTCGGGACAGGGATTTACGAGCAGTACTTC. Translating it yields CASSFGTGIYEQYF.

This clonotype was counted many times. CDR3: CASSVQGMNTEAFF. CDR3 sequence (DNA): TGTGCCAGCAGTGTCCAGGGAATGAACACTGAAGCTTTCTTT. The rearrangement links TRBV2 to TRBJ1-1, with D possibly matching TRBD1 (5 bases). The CDR3 has 14 residues. V was clipped by 4 bases and J by 0 bases, with 9 bases between them. From germline, CDR1 is SNHLY and CDR2 FYNNEI.

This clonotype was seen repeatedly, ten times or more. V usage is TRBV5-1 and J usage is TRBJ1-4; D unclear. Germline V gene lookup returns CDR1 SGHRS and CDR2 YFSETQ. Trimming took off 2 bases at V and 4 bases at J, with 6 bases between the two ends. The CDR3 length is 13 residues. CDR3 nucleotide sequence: TGCGCCAGCAGCTTCACAGATAATGAAAAACTGTTTTTT. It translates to CASSFTDNEKLFF.

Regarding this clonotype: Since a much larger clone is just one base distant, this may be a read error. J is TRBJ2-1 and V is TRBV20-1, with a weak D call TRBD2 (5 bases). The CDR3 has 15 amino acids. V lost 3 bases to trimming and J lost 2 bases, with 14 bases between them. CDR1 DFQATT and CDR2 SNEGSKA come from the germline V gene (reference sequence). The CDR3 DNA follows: TGCAGTGCTAGTGTGACGGGATTTCCCTACAATGAGCAGTTCTTC. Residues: CSASVTGFPYNEQFF.

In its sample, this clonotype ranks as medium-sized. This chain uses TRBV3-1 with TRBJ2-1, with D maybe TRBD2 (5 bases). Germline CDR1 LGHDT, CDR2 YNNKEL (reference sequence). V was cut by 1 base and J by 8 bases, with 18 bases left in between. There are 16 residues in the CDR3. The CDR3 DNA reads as TGTGCCAGCAGCCAAGTAGCGACTTCCTCAAAGGATGAGCAGTTCTTC. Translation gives CASSQVATSSKDEQFF.

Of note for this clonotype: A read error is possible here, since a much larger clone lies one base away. DNA for the CDR3: TGTGACAGCAGGCCCCAAGCGGGTCGGAACACTGAAGCTTTCTTT. This translates into CDSRPQAGRNTEAFF. The gene calls are TRBV6-6 and TRBJ1-1; unclear D gene. This CDR3 has 15 amino acids. The germline V gene encodes CDR1 MNHNY and CDR2 SVGAGI (reference sequence).

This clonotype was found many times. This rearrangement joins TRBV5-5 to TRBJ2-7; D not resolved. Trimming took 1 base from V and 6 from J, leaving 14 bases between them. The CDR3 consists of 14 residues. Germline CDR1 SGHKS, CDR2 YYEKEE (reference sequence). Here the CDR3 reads CASSLIPNFVEQYF. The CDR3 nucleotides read TGTGCCAGCAGCTTGATTCCGAATTTCGTCGAGCAGTACTTC.

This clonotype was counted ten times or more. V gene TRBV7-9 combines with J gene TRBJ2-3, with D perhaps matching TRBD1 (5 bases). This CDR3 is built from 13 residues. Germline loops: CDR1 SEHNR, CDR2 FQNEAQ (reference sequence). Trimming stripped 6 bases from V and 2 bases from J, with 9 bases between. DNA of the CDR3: TGTGCCAGCAGTTCCAGGGACACAGATACGCAGTATTTT. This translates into CASSSRDTDTQYF.

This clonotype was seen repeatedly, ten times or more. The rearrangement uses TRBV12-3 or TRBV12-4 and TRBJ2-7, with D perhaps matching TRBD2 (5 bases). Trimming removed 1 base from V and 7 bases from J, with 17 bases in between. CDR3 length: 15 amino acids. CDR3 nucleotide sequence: TGTGCCAGCAGTTTAGAGGCGGGTCGTAGCGATGAGCAGTACTTC. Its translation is CASSLEAGRSDEQYF.

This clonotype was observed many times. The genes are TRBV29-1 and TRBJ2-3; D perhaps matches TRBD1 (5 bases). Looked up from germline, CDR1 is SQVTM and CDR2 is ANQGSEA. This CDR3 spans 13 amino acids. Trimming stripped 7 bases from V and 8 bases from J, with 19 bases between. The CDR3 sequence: CSAKRIGEVTQYF. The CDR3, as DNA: TGCAGCGCCAAGAGGATAGGGGAAGTTACGCAGTATTTT.

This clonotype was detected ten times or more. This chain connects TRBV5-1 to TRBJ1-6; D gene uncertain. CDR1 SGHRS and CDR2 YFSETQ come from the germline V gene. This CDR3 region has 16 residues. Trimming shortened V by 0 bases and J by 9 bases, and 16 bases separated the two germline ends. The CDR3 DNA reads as TGCGCCAGCAGCTTGGAGGCGGGGTACATTGGTTCACCCCTCCACTTT. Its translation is CASSLEAGYIGSPLHF.

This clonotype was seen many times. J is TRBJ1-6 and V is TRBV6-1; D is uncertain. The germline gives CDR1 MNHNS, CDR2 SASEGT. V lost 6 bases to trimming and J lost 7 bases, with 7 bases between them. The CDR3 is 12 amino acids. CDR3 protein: CASRAQNSPLHF. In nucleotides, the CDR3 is TGTGCCAGCAGGGCGCAGAATTCACCCCTCCACTTT.

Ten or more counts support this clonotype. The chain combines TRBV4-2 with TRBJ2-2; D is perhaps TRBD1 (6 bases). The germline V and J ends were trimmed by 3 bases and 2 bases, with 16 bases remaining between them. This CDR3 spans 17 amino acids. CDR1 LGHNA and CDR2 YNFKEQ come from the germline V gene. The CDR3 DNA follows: TGTGCCAGCAGCCATCCCCGGGCAGGGGCTAACACCGGGGAGCTGTTTTTT. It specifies CASSHPRAGANTGELFF.

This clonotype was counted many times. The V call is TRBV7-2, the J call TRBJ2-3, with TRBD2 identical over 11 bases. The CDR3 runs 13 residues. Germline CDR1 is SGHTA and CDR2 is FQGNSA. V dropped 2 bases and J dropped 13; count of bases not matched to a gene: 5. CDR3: CASSLPSGGTKYF. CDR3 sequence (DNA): TGTGCCAGCAGCTTACCTAGCGGGGGGACGAAGTATTTT.

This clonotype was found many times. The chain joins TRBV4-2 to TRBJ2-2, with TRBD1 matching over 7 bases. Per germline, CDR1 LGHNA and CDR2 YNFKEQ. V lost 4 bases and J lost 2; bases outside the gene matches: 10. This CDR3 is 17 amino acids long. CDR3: CASSRQYRGFNTGELFF. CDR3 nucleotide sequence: TGTGCCAGCAGCCGACAGTACAGGGGATTCAACACCGGGGAGCTGTTTTTT.

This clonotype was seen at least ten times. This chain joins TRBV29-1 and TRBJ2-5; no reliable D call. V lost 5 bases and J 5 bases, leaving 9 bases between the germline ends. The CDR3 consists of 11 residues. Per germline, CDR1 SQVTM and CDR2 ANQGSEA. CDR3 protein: CSVYASETQYF. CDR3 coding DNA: TGCAGCGTTTATGCTTCGGAGACCCAGTACTTC.